This is a list of T cell receptor beta chains from one sample in a study of vaccination effects on CD4 cells after COVID-19. No antigen has been assigned to these receptors. The protocol was immunoSEQ multiplex PCR, while the TCRdb copy is restricted to in-frame clones and leaves out a portion. The top ten clones hold 3.5% to 5.5% of a sample with about 57,000 clones, 78% of them seen once. The sequencing here drew on CD4+ T cells from PBMCs cultured without peptide, taken after COVID-19 vaccination. Source of these receptors: a human donor who received a COVID-19 vaccine. The CDR3 runs from the conserved cysteine through the conserved F or W.

v_call,cdr3_aa
TRBV6-7,CASSYSGGSKLEAFF
TRBV7-2,CASSPGPSNQPQHF
TRBV12-3/TRBV12-4,CASSFEGASGYTF
TRBV11-2,CASMGLAGGLRDTQYF
TRBV7-9,CASSPSPTSGGLF
TRBV19,CASSSWTSLNEQFF
TRBV28,CASISGGQDTEAFF
TRBV3-1/TRBV3-2,CASSPSALSGNTIYF
TRBV4-1,CASSPLKTRVGKNTEAFF
TRBV30,CAWRGLSSSYEQYF
TRBV4-2,CASSQEAGQGEQFF
TRBV30,CAWSKTTREKLFF
TRBV28,CASSAPARGEKLFF
TRBV5-1,CASSLGQTDEQYF
TRBV30,CACDRGAYGYTF
TRBV7-9,CASRGEFNTGELFF
TRBV5-1,CASSFEPGGYEQYF
TRBV15,CATSRVLNSPLHF
TRBV5-4,CASSLSPGQGAYEQYF
TRBV2,CASSERRGSGEQFF
TRBV12-3/TRBV12-4,CASSLPGQPQHF
TRBV11-2,CASSLSGGRHEQFF
TRBV9,CASSVDVRGDGYTF
TRBV30,CAWNGGRNEQFF
TRBV7-3,CASSRQGGETQYF
TRBV7-9,CASSLDRAMKTNEKLFF
TRBV2,CASPTRDQPQHF
TRBV28,CASSFMGAGAFF
TRBV28,CASRPDRNQPQHF
TRBV5-4,CASSPGKGAGYTF
TRBV9,CASSVGWTGGNEQFF
TRBV24-1,CATSDSRGQGNYGYTF
TRBV4-3,CASPDRGGLFTEQYF
TRBV27,CASSLEARGETQYF
TRBV4-2,CASSQEKPSTQYF
TRBV5-1,CASSFPQAGQNEQFF
TRBV3-1/TRBV3-2,CASSQQGTPTDTQYF
TRBV4-3,CASSPLGRSSYNEQFF
TRBV7-2,CASSAEWGAFF
TRBV3-1/TRBV3-2,CASSQDYWQGENGYTF
TRBV5-5,CASSFSGRPSTDTQYF
TRBV12-1,CASGNGEQFF
TRBV5-4,CASSLLQWGGVHEQYF
TRBV10-3,CAISDGGKGYEQYF
TRBV6-5,CAGSRDRAYEQYF